Sequencing of this T cell receptor (beta chain) was carried out in a study of T cells after yellow fever vaccination (dated by TCRdb to 2018 to 2020). Describing the broader study: Libraries from fractions with low cell numbers were prepared with the SMART-Seq v4 Ultra Low Input RNA kit. Two healthy male donors made up the cohort, one aged 18 to 30 years and the other aged 30 to 40 years. Blood was collected at multiple timepoints before and after primary and secondary immunization, and bulk PBMC replicates and cell subsets were isolated. Bulk TCR alpha and beta repertoires were sequenced longitudinally to track T-cell clones before and after primary and booster YFV17D yellow fever vaccination. General study outcomes and caveats: A small share of clonotypes occurred in both CD4 and CD8 compartments, likely arising from convergent recombination. Because the study included only a couple of donors, the extent to which the findings can be generalized is limited. After the booster, most of the clones that had expanded following primary vaccination were detected again (approximately 95% of CD4 and around 90% of CD8), which suggests that memory was broadly maintained. Because abundant contaminating clonotypes from the bulk population could be contained in FACS-sorted repertoires, computational filtering was required. Compared with the primary T-cell response, the secondary T-cell response was weaker but faster, peaking on day 5 rather than day 15.

Of note for this clonotype: This receptor's antigen is unknown. Qualities for individual bases were not recorded, and no much larger clone is one base off.

Sequencing took place on an Illumina NovaSeq 6000. Synthesis of TCR cDNA relied on 5'RACE template switching, a step that introduced a universal primer site along with unique molecular identifiers. cDNA synthesis was primed from both the TCR alpha and TCR beta constant segments. Library amplification used two PCR steps, and the second PCR step added sample barcodes and sequencing adapters. Libraries were sequenced on Illumina HiSeq 2500 (2x100 bp) or NovaSeq (2x150 bp). The paper's data handling went like this. MIGEC handled demultiplexing of reads and collapsing into UMI consensus sequences, while MiXCR performed V(D)J alignment. Vaccine-responding clonotypes were defined with edgeR using replicate PBMC samples, requiring FDR below 0.01 and a log2 fold change above 5 up to day 15. CD4 or CD8 identity was assigned to each bulk clonotype according to whether the clonotype was present at higher abundance in the sequenced CD4 repertoire or the sequenced CD8 repertoire. TCRdb passed the public sequencing reads through fastp at Q25 and MiXCR, retaining productive beta sequences. When rows share a CDR3 protein, they turn into one entry using the most common DNA and genes. TCRdb's processing, not the study's, gives the V and J calls here. Recorded for this sample are a few hundred thousand distinct CDR3 sequences; 15% to 20% of them occurred a single time. Clones ranked in the top ten supply roughly a sixth of the sample.

This sample's treatment or condition label indicates: live attenuated yellow fever vaccine strain. Two biological replicates of bulk PBMCs were collected at each blood-draw timepoint. PBMCs were isolated from peripheral blood using a standard Ficoll-Paque protocol. TriZol was used to extract RNA from bulk PBMCs, CD4 and CD8 fractions, and dextramer-positive and dextramer-negative fractions. The germline V gene yields SGHRS for CDR1 and YFSETQ for CDR2. From the cysteine through the phenylalanine, the CDR3 covers 14 amino acids. Only the CDR3 portion is preserved as DNA: 42 bases, with reading frame beginning at the first base. A distance of 10 bases separates the germline ends of V and J, which lose 5 bases and 2 bases respectively.

The input for sequencing was PBMCs, taken before the yellow fever booster vaccination. This receptor was obtained from a man aged 18 to 35 who received the YFV17D yellow fever vaccine. Recombination connected TRBV5-1 to TRBJ1-4, with the D gene call left open. The CDR3 region reads CASRPTWTNEKLFF. The bases are TGCGCCAGCAGGCCCACCTGGACTAATGAAAAACTGTTTTTT. The full variable domain, completed from the reference TRBV5-1 and TRBJ1-4 proteins outside the CDR3, reads KAGVTQTPRYLIKTRGQQVTLSCSPISGHRSVSWYQQTPGQGLQFLFEYFSETQRNKGNFPGRFSGRQFSNSRSEMNVSTLELGDSALYLCASRPTWTNEKLFFGSGTQLSVL.